This is a list of T cell receptor beta chains from one sample in a study of shared clonotypes between healthy human individuals. The data were produced by immunoSEQ multiplex PCR, yet TCRdb's version contains in-frame clones alone and is incomplete. This sample has about 1,800,000 clones, with roughly 95% found just once. The source material was naive CD8+ T cells sorted from blood. The receptors here all came from a man aged 18-30 years in good health. Each CDR3 is given with its conserved first and last residue. A D gene is named only where the DNA matches it firmly. Clone size is stated in some rows and not others, as once, few, many or a class when expanded.

v_gene	abundance	d_gene	j_gene	CDR3aa	CDR3nt
TRBV9	.	TRBD2	TRBJ2-1	CASSAQAGGTYNEQFF	TGTGCCAGCAGCGCCCAGGCGGGGGGTACCTACAATGAGCAGTTCTTC
TRBV5-6	.	.	TRBJ2-1	CASSHGTYNEQFF	TGTGCCAGCAGCCACGGGACGTACAATGAGCAGTTCTTC
TRBV30	.	.	TRBJ1-6	CAWLQYRVDPLNSPLHF	TGTGCCTGGCTCCAGTACAGGGTTGACCCATTGAATTCACCCCTCCACTTT
TRBV15	.	TRBD2	TRBJ2-3	CATSGGTSGTDTQYF	TGTGCCACCAGCGGAGGGACTAGCGGAACAGATACGCAGTATTTT
TRBV21-1	once	.	TRBJ1-6	CASRQDNSPLHF	TGTGCCAGCAGACAGGATAATTCACCCCTCCACTTT
TRBV7-6	.	TRBD2	TRBJ2-3	CASSLLAGGTDTQYF	TGTGCCAGCAGCTTACTAGCGGGGGGCACAGATACGCAGTATTTT
TRBV11-2	.	TRBD1	TRBJ2-7	CASSPPRGPLRREQYF	TGTGCCAGCAGCCCACCGAGGGGGCCCCTTAGGCGCGAGCAGTACTTC
TRBV27	.	.	TRBJ1-5	CASSPLFRANNQPQHF	TGTGCCAGCAGTCCCCTCTTTAGGGCGAACAATCAGCCCCAGCATTTT
TRBV7-9	.	.	TRBJ2-7	CASSPLSEQYF	TGTGCCAGCAGCCCCCTAAGCGAGCAGTACTTC
TRBV7-6	.	TRBD2	TRBJ2-5	CASSLGDGRETQYF	TGTGCCAGCAGCTTAGGGGACGGGAGGGAGACCCAGTACTTC
TRBV11-2	.	.	TRBJ2-2	CASSLEGVNTGELFF	TGTGCCAGCAGCTTAGAAGGGGTGAACACCGGGGAGCTGTTTTTT
TRBV6-1	.	TRBD2	TRBJ2-1	CASSDLAGSYNEQFF	TGTGCCAGCAGTGATCTAGCGGGTTCCTACAATGAGCAGTTCTTC
TRBV12-1	.	.	TRBJ1-3	CASSFLRRVGNTIYF	TGTGCCAGCAGCTTTCTGAGAAGGGTTGGAAACACCATATATTTT
TRBV4-1	.	.	TRBJ2-1	CASSQEGGGPYNEQFF	TGCGCCAGCAGCCAAGAGGGCGGGGGCCCTTACAATGAGCAGTTCTTC
TRBV9	.	.	TRBJ1-2	CASSPSGEGGYTF	TGTGCCAGCAGCCCTTCAGGGGAGGGAGGCTACACCTTC
TRBV5-6	.	.	TRBJ1-1	CASSRHRDYLDNTEAFF	TGTGCCAGCAGCCGACACCGGGACTACCTCGATAATACTGAAGCTTTCTTT
TRBV11-2	.	TRBD2	TRBJ2-4	CASSLDIETGGPGRYF	TGTGCCAGCAGCTTAGATATAGAAACGGGAGGTCCCGGAAGGTACTTC
TRBV7-9	.	.	TRBJ2-7	CASSPAGLYEQYF	TGTGCCAGCAGCCCAGCGGGCCTTTACGAGCAGTACTTC
TRBV14	.	.	TRBJ2-7	CASSLLPGAEQYF	TGTGCCAGCAGCCTCTTACCGGGGGCCGAGCAGTACTTC
TRBV7-2	.	TRBD1	TRBJ2-7	CASQGADYEQYF	TGTGCCAGCCAGGGGGCGGACTACGAGCAGTACTTC
TRBV7-9	.	.	TRBJ2-7	CASSLAGGEGEQYF	TGTGCCAGCAGCTTAGCGGGGGGAGAAGGCGAGCAGTACTTC
TRBV30	.	TRBD1	TRBJ2-3	CAWREGTASTDTQYF	TGTGCCTGGAGAGAGGGGACAGCTAGCACAGATACGCAGTATTTT
TRBV10-2	once	.	TRBJ2-1	CASRDGVSSEQFF	TGCGCCAGCAGGGACGGGGTTAGCTCGGAGCAGTTCTTC
TRBV7-9	.	.	TRBJ1-3	CASSLDPRSSGNTIYF	TGTGCCAGCAGCTTAGACCCCCGGAGCTCTGGAAACACCATATATTTT
TRBV27	once	TRBD2	TRBJ2-1	CASSSGGGLEQFF	TGTGCCAGCAGTAGCGGGGGCGGGCTTGAGCAGTTCTTC
TRBV21-1	.	.	TRBJ2-7	CASSREESGTGPYEQYF	TGTGCCAGCAGCAGGGAAGAATCCGGGACAGGGCCCTACGAGCAGTACTTC
TRBV2	once	.	TRBJ1-1	CASRASNTEAFF	TGTGCCAGCAGGGCCTCGAACACTGAAGCTTTCTTT
TRBV4-1	.	.	TRBJ2-4	CASSQDMGGLAKNIQYF	TGCGCCAGCAGCCAAGATATGGGGGGACTAGCCAAAAACATTCAGTACTTC
TRBV7-6	.	.	TRBJ2-2	CASSASIYTGELFF	TGTGCCAGCAGCGCGTCGATATACACCGGGGAGCTGTTTTTT
TRBV11-2	.	.	TRBJ1-1	CASSYEGHTEAFF	TGTGCCAGCAGCTATGAGGGTCACACTGAAGCTTTCTTT
TRBV9	.	TRBD1	TRBJ2-5	CASSANLDTGDQETQYF	TGTGCCAGCAGCGCAAACCTTGATACAGGGGACCAAGAGACCCAGTACTTC
TRBV5-6	once	.	TRBJ1-1	CASSLRGSATEAFF	TGTGCCAGCAGCTTACGTGGCAGTGCCACTGAAGCTTTCTTT